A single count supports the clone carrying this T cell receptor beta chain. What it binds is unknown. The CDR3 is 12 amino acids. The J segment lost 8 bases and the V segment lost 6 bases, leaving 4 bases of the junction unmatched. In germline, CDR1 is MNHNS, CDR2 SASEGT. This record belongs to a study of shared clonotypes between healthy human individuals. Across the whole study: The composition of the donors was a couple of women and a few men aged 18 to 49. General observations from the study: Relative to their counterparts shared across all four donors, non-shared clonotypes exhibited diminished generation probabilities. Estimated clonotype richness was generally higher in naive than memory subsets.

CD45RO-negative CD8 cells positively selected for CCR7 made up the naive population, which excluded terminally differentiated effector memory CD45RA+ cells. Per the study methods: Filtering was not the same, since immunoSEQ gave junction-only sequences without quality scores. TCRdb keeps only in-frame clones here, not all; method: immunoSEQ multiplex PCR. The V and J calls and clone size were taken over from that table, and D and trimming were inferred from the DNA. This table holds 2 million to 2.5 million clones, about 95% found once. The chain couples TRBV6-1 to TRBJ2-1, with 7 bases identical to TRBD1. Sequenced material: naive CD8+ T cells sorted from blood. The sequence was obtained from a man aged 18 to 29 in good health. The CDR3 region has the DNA TGTGCCAGCAGCGACAGGGTCGATGAGCAGTTCTTC. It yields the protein CASSDRVDEQFF.